Below, 2 T cell receptor beta chains from the same sample are listed, as sequenced in a study of CD8+CD57+ T cells in acquired aplastic anemia. Both TCR beta VDJ combination and CDR3 sequence profiling were carried out. Genomic DNA was the template for this profiling. TCRdb re-derived calls from the reads in MiXCR, one entry per CDR3 protein. This table holds 62,000 or so distinct CDR3 sequences, 54% found once. Input material: sorted CD4+, CD8+, or CD8+CD57+ T cells (not recorded which) from PBMCs. These receptors were obtained from a human donor in good health, serving as a control.

This clonotype occurred many times. This chain connects TRBV6-1 to TRBJ2-3, with a weak D call TRBD1 (6 bases). The CDR3 sequence is 14 residues long. Germline V lookup: CDR1 MNHNS, CDR2 SASEGT. V lost 7 bases and J 2 bases, leaving 13 bases between the germline ends. The CDR3 region is CASKDSSDTDTQYF. In nucleotides, the CDR3 is TGTGCCAGCAAGGACAGTTCTGACACAGATACGCAGTATTTT.

This clonotype showed up many times. The V gene is TRBV2, the J gene TRBJ2-1, with 14 bases lining up with TRBD2. Losses at the gene ends were 4 bases for V and 0 bases for J; bases not matched to a gene: 5. Germline V gene sequence: CDR1 SNHLY, CDR2 FYNNEI. There are 18 residues in the CDR3. CDR3 residues: CASSAGLAGAISYNEQFF. As DNA, the CDR3 is TGTGCCAGCAGTGCGGGACTAGCGGGGGCGATCTCCTACAATGAGCAGTTCTTC.